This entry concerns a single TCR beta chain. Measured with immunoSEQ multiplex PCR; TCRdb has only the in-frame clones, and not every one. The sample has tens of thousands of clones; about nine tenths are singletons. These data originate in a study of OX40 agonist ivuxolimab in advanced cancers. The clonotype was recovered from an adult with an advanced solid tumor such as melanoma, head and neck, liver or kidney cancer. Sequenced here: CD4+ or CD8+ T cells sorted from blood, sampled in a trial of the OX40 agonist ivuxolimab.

CDR3 in DNA: TGCGCCAGCAGCCTAGGGACAGGCCTGAACACTGAAGCTTTCTTT. It specifies CASSLGTGLNTEAFF. The V call is TRBV5-1, the J call TRBJ1-1, with 8 bases matching TRBD1. The CDR3 runs 15 residues. Germline loops: CDR1 SGHRS, CDR2 YFSETQ. V gave up 4 bases and J gave up 0 bases; unmatched junction bases: 5.